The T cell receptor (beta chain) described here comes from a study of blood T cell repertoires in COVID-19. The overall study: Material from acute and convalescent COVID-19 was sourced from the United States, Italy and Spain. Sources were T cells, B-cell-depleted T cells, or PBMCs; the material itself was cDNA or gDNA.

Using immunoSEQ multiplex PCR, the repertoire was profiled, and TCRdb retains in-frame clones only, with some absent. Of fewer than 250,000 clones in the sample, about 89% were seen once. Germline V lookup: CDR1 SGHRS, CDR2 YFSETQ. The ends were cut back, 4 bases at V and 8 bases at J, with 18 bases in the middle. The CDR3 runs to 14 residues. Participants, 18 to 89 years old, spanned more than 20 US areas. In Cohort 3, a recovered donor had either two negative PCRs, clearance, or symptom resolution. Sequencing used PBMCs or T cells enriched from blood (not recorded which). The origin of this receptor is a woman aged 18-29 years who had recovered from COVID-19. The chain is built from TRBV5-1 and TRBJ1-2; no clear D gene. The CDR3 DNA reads TGCGCCAGCAGCCCCGTGGGGAGAGGGTCCGGCTACACCTTC. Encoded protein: CASSPVGRGSGYTF.